Each of the 21 T cell receptor beta chains below was sequenced from the same sample in a study of a mutant IDH1 vaccine in newly diagnosed glioma. Profiling relied on immunoSEQ multiplex PCR, and the TCRdb table lists in-frame clones only, not all of them. Among about 40,000 clones listed, 84% were seen once. Time point noted: week 11, during vaccination. Vaccinated patients received 300 ug of mutant IDH1 20-mer peptide per dose, with topical imiquimod. Which antigens these TCRs recognize remains unknown. This material consisted of PBMCs, taken from a glioma patient whose treatment included an IDH1 peptide vaccine. Receptor source: a man aged 35-49 years with glioma.

The rearrangement links TRBV5-4 to TRBJ1-3; D might be TRBD1 (5 bases). Germline V CDR1 and CDR2: SGHNT, YYREEE (reference sequence). The CDR3 is 15 amino acids. Deletions cut 1 base from V and 4 bases from J, with 12 bases between. For the CDR3, the DNA is TGTGCCAGCAGCTTGCAGTCCGGGGCCGGAAACACCATATATTTT. Amino acid sequence: CASSLQSGAGNTIYF.

The genes are TRBV5-4 and TRBJ2-5, with 8 bases that match TRBD2. The germline V gene encodes CDR1 SGHNT and CDR2 YYREEE (reference sequence). The CDR3 runs 14 residues. V was clipped by 1 base and J by 5 bases; unmatched bases: 4. The CDR3 is CASSLFQREETQYF. The CDR3 DNA reads TGTGCCAGCAGCTTGTTCCAGCGGGAGGAGACCCAGTACTTC.

The genes are TRBV5-4 and TRBJ1-2; a possible D gene is TRBD1 (5 bases). V was trimmed by 4 bases and J by 2 bases, leaving 9 bases between them. This CDR3 has 13 residues. Germline V gene data show CDR1 as SGHNT and CDR2 as YYREEE (reference sequence). The CDR3 loop reads CASSAGPNYGYTF. The CDR3 DNA sequence: TGTGCCAGCAGCGCGGGACCGAACTATGGCTACACCTTC. Together with reference TRBV5-4 and TRBJ1-2, the CDR3 gives the full variable domain: ETGVTQSPTHLIKTRGQQVTLRCSSQSGHNTVSWYQQALGQGPQFIFQYYREEENGRGNFPPRFSGLQFPNYSSELNVNALELDDSALYLCASSAGPNYGYTFGSGTRLTVV.

This sequence joins TRBV5-1 and TRBJ2-4, with a possible D match to TRBD1 (6 bases). The V end lost 1 base, the J end lost 1 base, and 12 bases lay between the germline ends. CDR3 length: 16 residues. Per germline, CDR1 SGHRS and CDR2 YFSETQ. CDR3 amino acids: CASSLQGQIAKNIQYF. As DNA, the CDR3 is TGCGCCAGCAGCTTGCAGGGGCAGATCGCCAAAAACATTCAGTACTTC.

The V call is TRBV4-1, the J call TRBJ2-5; 11 bases are a match to TRBD2. V shed 0 bases, J shed 5 bases, and the junction held 11 bases outside the gene matches. This CDR3 region has 18 residues. The germline V gene encodes CDR1 MGHRA and CDR2 YSYEKL. The CDR3 spells CASSQDLGLAGGAETQYF. In nucleotides, the CDR3 is TGCGCCAGCAGCCAAGATTTAGGCCTAGCGGGAGGAGCGGAGACCCAGTACTTC.

The V gene is TRBV6-5, the J gene TRBJ1-2; D call uncertain. V was clipped by 7 bases and J by 7 bases, with 19 bases between them. The CDR3 length is 14 residues. The V gene's germline CDR1 is MNHEY and CDR2 SVGAGI. This CDR3 reads CASTTEAGSPGYTF. CDR3 nucleotides: TGTGCCAGCACCACAGAGGCCGGGAGCCCTGGCTACACCTTC.

This sequence joins TRBV5-1 and TRBJ2-1; 8 bases fit TRBD2. J gave up 6 bases and V 1 base, and 6 bases lay outside the gene matches. Looked up from germline, CDR1 is SGHRS and CDR2 is YFSETQ. This CDR3 is 15 amino acids long. CDR3 in DNA: TGCGCCAGCAGCTTGACGGGGACTAGGACCAATGAGCAGTTCTTC. Translation: CASSLTGTRTNEQFF. Together with reference TRBV5-1 and TRBJ2-1, the CDR3 gives the full variable domain: KAGVTQTPRYLIKTRGQQVTLSCSPISGHRSVSWYQQTPGQGLQFLFEYFSETQRNKGNFPGRFSGRQFSNSRSEMNVSTLELGDSALYLCASSLTGTRTNEQFFGPGTRLTVL.

V is TRBV12-2 and J is TRBJ2-5; the table's D call of TRBD1 was not tested on the DNA. TRBV12-2 is designated a pseudogene. This CDR3 region has 14 residues. DNA of the CDR3: TGTGCAAGTCGCTTAGCAGGGGCGCAAGAGACCCAGTACTTC. Amino acids: CASRLAGAQETQYF.

The chain is built from TRBV29-1 and TRBJ2-1; 8 bases agree with TRBD2. This CDR3 comprises 14 residues. With 7 bases clipped from V and 3 bases from J, the junction kept 8 bases outside the gene matches. From germline, CDR1 is SQVTM and CDR2 ANQGSEA. In DNA form, the CDR3 reads TGCAGCGGCCGAACGGGACTAGACTACAATGAGCAGTTCTTC. It codes for CSGRTGLDYNEQFF.

V gene TRBV14 combines with J gene TRBJ2-2; 7 bases map to TRBD1. With 2 bases clipped from V and 4 bases from J, the junction kept 7 bases outside the gene matches. Germline CDR1 and CDR2: SGHDN and FVKESK. CDR3 size: 16 residues. The CDR3 loop is CASSQWQGVTTGELFF. In nucleotides, the CDR3 is TGTGCCAGCAGCCAATGGCAGGGGGTCACCACCGGGGAGCTGTTTTTT.

The chain combines TRBV9 with TRBJ2-7; 9 bases map to TRBD1. J gave up 4 bases and V 0 bases, and 5 bases lay outside the gene matches. The CDR3 runs 15 residues. The germline V gene encodes CDR1 SGDLS and CDR2 YYNGEE. This CDR3 is CASSVGVGTGYEQYF. The CDR3 nucleotides are TGTGCCAGCAGCGTAGGAGTGGGGACAGGGTACGAGCAGTACTTC.

The chain uses TRBV10-3 and TRBJ1-4; 7 nucleotides align to TRBD1. The CDR3 contains 12 residues. V was clipped by 3 bases and J by 12 bases; unmatched bases: 4. The germline CDR1 and CDR2 sequences are ENHRY and SYGVKD. CDR3 coding DNA: TGTGCCATCAGTGACAGGGGGGAGGAACTGTTTTTT. It specifies CAISDRGEELFF.

The J gene is TRBJ1-2, the V gene TRBV2; weak D call: TRBD1 (5 bases). This CDR3 is built from 12 residues. V was pared by 2 bases and J by 5 bases, with 6 bases between. CDR1 and CDR2 from the germline V gene are SNHLY and FYNNEI. The CDR3 spells CASSERGYGYTF. The CDR3 DNA follows: TGTGCCAGCAGTGAAAGGGGATATGGCTACACCTTC. The full variable domain, completed using reference TRBV2 and TRBJ1-2, is EPEVTQTPSHQVTQMGQEVILRCVPISNHLYFYWYRQILGQKVEFLVSFYNNEISEKSEIFDDQFSVERPDGSNFTLKIRSTKLEDSAMYFCASSERGYGYTFGSGTRLTVV.

The chain recombines TRBV9 with TRBJ2-2; no reliable D call. The CDR3 has 12 amino acids. Germline V lookup: CDR1 SGDLS, CDR2 YYNGEE. Trimming removed 4 bases at V and 8 bases at J, with 9 bases between. The CDR3 loop is CASSLSAGELFF. For the CDR3, the DNA is TGTGCCAGCAGCTTGAGCGCGGGGGAGCTGTTTTTT.

The genes are TRBV10-3 and TRBJ2-7; D remains ambiguous. The germline V and J ends were trimmed by 3 bases and 0 bases, with 9 bases remaining between them. The germline V gene has CDR1 ENHRY and CDR2 SYGVKD. The CDR3 runs 14 residues. This chain's CDR3 is CAISEGSSSYEQYF. CDR3 DNA sequence: TGTGCCATCAGTGAAGGTAGCAGCTCCTACGAGCAGTACTTC.

This chain joins TRBV7-9 and TRBJ2-1, with D perhaps TRBD2 (6 bases). The CDR3 has 15 amino acids. Trimming cost V 2 bases and J 6 bases, with 14 bases left between them. In germline, CDR1 is SEHNR, CDR2 FQNEAQ (reference sequence). The CDR3 protein is CASSLLSGTANEQFF. CDR3 nucleotides: TGTGCCAGCAGCTTACTTAGCGGAACCGCCAATGAGCAGTTCTTC.

The V gene is TRBV19, the J gene TRBJ1-1; unclear D gene. The germline V gene encodes CDR1 LNHDA and CDR2 SQIVND (reference sequence). Trimming stripped 7 bases from V and 1 base from J, with 10 bases between. This CDR3 spans 13 amino acids. Written as DNA, the CDR3 is TGTGCCAGTAAAGGCAGGCGGAACACTGAAGCTTTCTTT. Encoded protein: CASKGRRNTEAFF.

The rearrangement links TRBV7-8 to TRBJ1-2; D is perhaps TRBD1 (6 bases). Germline values: CDR1 SGHVS, CDR2 FQNEAQ. The CDR3 totals 13 residues. The V and J ends lost 3 bases and 5 bases respectively, with 10 bases between them. Here the CDR3 reads CASSFPDSYGYTF. The CDR3 region has the DNA TGTGCCAGCAGCTTTCCGGACAGTTATGGCTACACCTTC.

The genes are TRBV27 and TRBJ2-7; 9 bases align to TRBD1. The CDR3 contains 16 residues. Germline V gene data show CDR1 as MNHEY and CDR2 as SMNVEV (reference sequence). The J segment lost 6 bases and the V segment lost 5 bases, leaving 14 bases of the junction unmatched. The CDR3 region has the DNA TGTGCCAGCAGTCCCGGGACAGGGTTATTTGTAAGCGAGCAGTACTTC. Encoded protein: CASSPGTGLFVSEQYF.

This sequence joins TRBV10-3 and TRBJ1-5; D not certain. Germline V gives CDR1 ENHRY, CDR2 SYGVKD. V was clipped by 4 bases and J by 6 bases, with 10 bases between them. The CDR3 is 13 residues long. This CDR3 reads CAISAQEGQPQHF. The DNA for the CDR3 is TGTGCCATCAGTGCCCAGGAAGGTCAGCCCCAGCATTTT.

The chain joins TRBV5-6 to TRBJ1-3; 8 bases fit TRBD1. The CDR3 runs to 13 residues. Germline-derived CDR1 and CDR2 are SGHDT and YYEEEE. The V gene end was trimmed by 8 bases and the J gene end by 3 bases; junction bases not matched to a gene: 4. CDR3 protein: CASGQGYGNTIYF. The CDR3 DNA sequence: TGTGCCAGTGGACAGGGATATGGAAACACCATATATTTT.